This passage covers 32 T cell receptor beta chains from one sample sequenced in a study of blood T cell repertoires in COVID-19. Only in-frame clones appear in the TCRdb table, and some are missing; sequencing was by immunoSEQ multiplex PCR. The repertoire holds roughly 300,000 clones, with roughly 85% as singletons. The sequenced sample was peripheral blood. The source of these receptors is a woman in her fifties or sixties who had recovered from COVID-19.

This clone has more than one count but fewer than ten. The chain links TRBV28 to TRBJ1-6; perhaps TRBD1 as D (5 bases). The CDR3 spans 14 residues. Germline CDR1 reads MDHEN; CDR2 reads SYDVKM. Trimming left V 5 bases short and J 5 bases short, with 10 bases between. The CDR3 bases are TGTGCCAGCAGTCACCGGGGGAATAATTCACCCCTCCACTTT. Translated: CASSHRGNNSPLHF.

The CDR3 here is CASSPATASTREQFF. The CDR3 nucleotides read TGTGCCAGCAGTCCTGCGACAGCAAGCACGAGGGAGCAGTTCTTC. The chain is built from TRBV2 and TRBJ2-1; TRBD1 might be the D (5 bases). CDR3 length: 15 residues. The V gene lost 5 bases and the J gene lost 10 bases, with 21 bases spanning the gap. Germline assignment: CDR1 SNHLY and CDR2 FYNNEI.

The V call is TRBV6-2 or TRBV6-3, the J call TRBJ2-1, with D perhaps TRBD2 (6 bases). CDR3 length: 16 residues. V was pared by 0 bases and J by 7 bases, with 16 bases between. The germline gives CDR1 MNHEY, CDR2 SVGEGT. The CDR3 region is CASSYSGDSRPNEQFF. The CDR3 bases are TGTGCCAGCAGTTACTCGGGGGACTCTCGCCCAAATGAGCAGTTCTTC.

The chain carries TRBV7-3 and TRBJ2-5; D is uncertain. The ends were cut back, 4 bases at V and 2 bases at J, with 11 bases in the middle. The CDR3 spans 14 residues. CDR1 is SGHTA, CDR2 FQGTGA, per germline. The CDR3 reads CASSYDNSQETQYF. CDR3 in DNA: TGTGCCAGCAGCTATGACAATTCTCAAGAGACCCAGTACTTC. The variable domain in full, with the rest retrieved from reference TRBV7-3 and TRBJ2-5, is GAGVSQTPSNKVTEKGKYVELRCDPISGHTALYWYRQSLGQGPEFLIYFQGTGAADDSGLPNDRFFAVRPEGSVSTLKIQRTERGDSAVYLCASSYDNSQETQYFGPGTRLLVL.

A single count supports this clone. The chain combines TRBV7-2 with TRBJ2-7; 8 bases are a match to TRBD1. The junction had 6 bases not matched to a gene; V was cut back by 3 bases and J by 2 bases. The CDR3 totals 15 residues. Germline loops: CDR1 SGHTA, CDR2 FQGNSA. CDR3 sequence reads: CASSLSNRGAYEQYF. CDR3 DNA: TGTGCCAGCAGCTTGTCGAACAGGGGGGCCTACGAGCAGTACTTC.

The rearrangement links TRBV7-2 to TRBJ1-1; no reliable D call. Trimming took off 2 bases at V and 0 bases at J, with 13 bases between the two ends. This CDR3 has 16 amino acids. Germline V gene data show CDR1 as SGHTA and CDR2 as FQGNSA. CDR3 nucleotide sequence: TGTGCCAGCAGCTTATTCGCAGACTGGATGAACACTGAAGCTTTCTTT. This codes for CASSLFADWMNTEAFF.

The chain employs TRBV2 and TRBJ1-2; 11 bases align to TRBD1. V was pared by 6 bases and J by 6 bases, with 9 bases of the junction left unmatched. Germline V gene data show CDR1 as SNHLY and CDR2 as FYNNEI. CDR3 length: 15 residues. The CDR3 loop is CASSPGQGALNGYTF. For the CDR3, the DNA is TGTGCCAGCAGCCCCGGACAGGGGGCGCTTAATGGCTACACCTTC. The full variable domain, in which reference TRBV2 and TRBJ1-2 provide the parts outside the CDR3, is EPEVTQTPSHQVTQMGQEVILRCVPISNHLYFYWYRQILGQKVEFLVSFYNNEISEKSEIFDDQFSVERPDGSNFTLKIRSTKLEDSAMYFCASSPGQGALNGYTFGSGTRLTVV.

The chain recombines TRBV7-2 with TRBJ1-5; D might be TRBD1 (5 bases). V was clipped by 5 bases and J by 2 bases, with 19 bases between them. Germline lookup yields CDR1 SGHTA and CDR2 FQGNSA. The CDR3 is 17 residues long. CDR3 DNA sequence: TGTGCCAGCAGCCCCGAGATGGTCCTAGGGGGCAATCAGCCCCAGCATTTT. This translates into CASSPEMVLGGNQPQHF.

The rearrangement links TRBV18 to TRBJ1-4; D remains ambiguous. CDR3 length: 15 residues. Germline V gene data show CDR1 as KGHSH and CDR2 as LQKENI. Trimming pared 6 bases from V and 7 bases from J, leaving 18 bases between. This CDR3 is CASSKNDPTGEKLFF. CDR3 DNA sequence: TGTGCCAGCTCCAAAAATGATCCCACGGGTGAAAAACTGTTTTTT.

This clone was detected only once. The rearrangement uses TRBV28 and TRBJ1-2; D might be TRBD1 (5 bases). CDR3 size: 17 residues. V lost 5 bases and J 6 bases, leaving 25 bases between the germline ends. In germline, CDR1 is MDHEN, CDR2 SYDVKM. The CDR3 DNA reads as TGTGCCAGCAGTCCGACGGGCTTGGGTGTCAGGGAAAATGGCTACACCTTC. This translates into CASSPTGLGVRENGYTF.

CDR3 bases: TGTGCCAGCAGCTTAGCGCTCAGGACTAGTCTCACAGATACGCAGTATTTT. Protein: CASSLALRTSLTDTQYF. V and J are TRBV7-2 and TRBJ2-3, with 7 bases aligning to TRBD2. The V gene end was trimmed by 0 bases and the J gene end by 2 bases; junction bases not matched to a gene: 8. CDR3 size: 17 residues. CDR1 SGHTA and CDR2 FQGNSA come from the germline V gene.

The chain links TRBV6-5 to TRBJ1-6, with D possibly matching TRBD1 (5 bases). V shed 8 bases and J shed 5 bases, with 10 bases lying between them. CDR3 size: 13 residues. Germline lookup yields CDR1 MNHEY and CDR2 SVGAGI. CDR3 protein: CASLEGNNSPLHF. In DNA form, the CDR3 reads TGTGCCAGCTTGGAGGGGAATAATTCACCCCTCCACTTT.

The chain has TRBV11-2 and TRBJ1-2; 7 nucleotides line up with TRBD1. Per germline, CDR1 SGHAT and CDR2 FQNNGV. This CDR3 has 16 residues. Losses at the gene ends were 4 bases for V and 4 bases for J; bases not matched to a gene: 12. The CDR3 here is CASSSHIRDRAYGYTF. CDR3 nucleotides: TGTGCCAGCAGCTCCCACATAAGAGACAGGGCCTATGGCTACACCTTC.

CDR3 sequence (DNA): TGCGCCAGCAGGCAAGCGGGAGTGGAGGGTCAGCAGTTCTTC. It is translated as CASRQAGVEGQQFF. The rearrangement links TRBV10-2 to TRBJ2-1, with 8 bases identical to TRBD2. The CDR3 extends over 14 amino acids. The V gene end was trimmed by 6 bases and the J gene end by 11 bases; junction bases not matched to a gene: 12. Germline V lookup: CDR1 WSHSY, CDR2 SAAADI.

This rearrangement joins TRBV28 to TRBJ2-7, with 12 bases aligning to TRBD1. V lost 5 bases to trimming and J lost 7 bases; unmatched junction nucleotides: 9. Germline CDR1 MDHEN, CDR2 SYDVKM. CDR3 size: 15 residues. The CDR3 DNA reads TGTGCCAGCAGTGTACCGGGACAGGGGGCGTGGGAGCAGTACTTC. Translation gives CASSVPGQGAWEQYF. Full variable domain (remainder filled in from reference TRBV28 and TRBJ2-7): DVKVTQSSRYLVKRTGEKVFLECVQDMDHENMFWYRQDPGLGLRLIYFSYDVKMKEKGDIPEGYSVSREKKERFSLILESASTNQTSMYLCASSVPGQGAWEQYFGPGTRLTVT.

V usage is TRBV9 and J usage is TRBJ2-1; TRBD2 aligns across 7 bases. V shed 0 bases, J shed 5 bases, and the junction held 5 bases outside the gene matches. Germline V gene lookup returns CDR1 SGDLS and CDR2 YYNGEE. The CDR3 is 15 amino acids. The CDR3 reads CASSVAAGAHNEQFF. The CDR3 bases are TGTGCCAGCAGCGTAGCGGCGGGAGCGCACAATGAGCAGTTCTTC.

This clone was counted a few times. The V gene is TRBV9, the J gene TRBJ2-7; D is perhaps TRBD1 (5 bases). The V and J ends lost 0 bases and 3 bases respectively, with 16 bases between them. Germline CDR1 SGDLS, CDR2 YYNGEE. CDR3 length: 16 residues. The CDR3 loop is CASSVAPQGRDYEQYF. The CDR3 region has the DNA TGTGCCAGCAGCGTAGCCCCCCAGGGAAGGGACTACGAGCAGTACTTC.

The CDR3 DNA reads as TGTGCCAGCAGCCAGCAGACAGTGAACCAAGAGACCCAGTACTTC. Encoded protein: CASSQQTVNQETQYF. The V gene is TRBV7-9, the J gene TRBJ2-5; a weak D match, TRBD1 (5 bases). The CDR3 extends over 15 amino acids. Germline V CDR1 and CDR2: SEHNR, FQNEAQ (reference sequence). V gave up 5 bases and J gave up 0 bases, with 13 bases separating them.

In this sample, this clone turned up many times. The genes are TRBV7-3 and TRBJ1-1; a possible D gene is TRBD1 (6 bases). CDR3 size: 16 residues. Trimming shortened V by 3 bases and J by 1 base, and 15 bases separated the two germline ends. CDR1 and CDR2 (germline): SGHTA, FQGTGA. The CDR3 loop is CASSFEIQGKNTEAFF. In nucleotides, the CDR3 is TGTGCCAGCAGCTTTGAGATACAGGGTAAGAACACTGAAGCTTTCTTT.

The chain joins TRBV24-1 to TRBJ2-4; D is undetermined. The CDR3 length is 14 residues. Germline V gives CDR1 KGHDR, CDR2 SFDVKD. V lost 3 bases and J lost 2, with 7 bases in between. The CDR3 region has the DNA TGTGCCACCAGTGATGCGTTTACCAAAAACATTCAGTACTTC. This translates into CATSDAFTKNIQYF.

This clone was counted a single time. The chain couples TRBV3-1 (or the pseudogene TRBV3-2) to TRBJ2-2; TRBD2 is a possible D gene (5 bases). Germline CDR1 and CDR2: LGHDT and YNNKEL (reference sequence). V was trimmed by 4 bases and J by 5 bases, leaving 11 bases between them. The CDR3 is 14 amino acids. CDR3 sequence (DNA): TGTGCCAGCAGCCCGACACGGGGAACCGGGGAGCTGTTTTTT. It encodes CASSPTRGTGELFF.

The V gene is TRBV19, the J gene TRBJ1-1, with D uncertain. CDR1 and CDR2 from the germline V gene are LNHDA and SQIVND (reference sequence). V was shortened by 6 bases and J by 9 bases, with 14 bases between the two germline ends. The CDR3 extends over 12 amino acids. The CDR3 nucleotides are TGTGCCAGTAGCGGGGTCGAGCGACAAGCTTTCTTT. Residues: CASSGVERQAFF.

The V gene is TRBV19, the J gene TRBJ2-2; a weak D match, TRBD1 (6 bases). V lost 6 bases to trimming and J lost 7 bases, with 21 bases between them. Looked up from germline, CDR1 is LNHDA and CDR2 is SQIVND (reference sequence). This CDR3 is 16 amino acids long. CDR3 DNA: TGTGCCAGTAGGACCCCCTACAGGGTTACGGGCGGGGAGCTGTTTTTT. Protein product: CASRTPYRVTGGELFF.

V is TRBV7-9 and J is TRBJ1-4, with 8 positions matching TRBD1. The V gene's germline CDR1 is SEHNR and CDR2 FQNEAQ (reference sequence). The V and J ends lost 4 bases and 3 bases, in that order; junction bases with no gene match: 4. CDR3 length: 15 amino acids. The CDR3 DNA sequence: TGTGCCAGCAGCTCGGACAGGGCCTCTAATGAAAAACTGTTTTTT. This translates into CASSSDRASNEKLFF.

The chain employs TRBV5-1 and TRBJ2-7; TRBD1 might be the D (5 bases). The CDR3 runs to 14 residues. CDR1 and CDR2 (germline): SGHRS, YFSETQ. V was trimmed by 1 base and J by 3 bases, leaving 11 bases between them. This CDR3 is CASSLRQGGYEQYF. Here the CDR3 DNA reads TGCGCCAGCAGCTTGCGGCAGGGTGGCTACGAGCAGTACTTC. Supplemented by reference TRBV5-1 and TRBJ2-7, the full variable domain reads KAGVTQTPRYLIKTRGQQVTLSCSPISGHRSVSWYQQTPGQGLQFLFEYFSETQRNKGNFPGRFSGRQFSNSRSEMNVSTLELGDSALYLCASSLRQGGYEQYFGPGTRLTVT.

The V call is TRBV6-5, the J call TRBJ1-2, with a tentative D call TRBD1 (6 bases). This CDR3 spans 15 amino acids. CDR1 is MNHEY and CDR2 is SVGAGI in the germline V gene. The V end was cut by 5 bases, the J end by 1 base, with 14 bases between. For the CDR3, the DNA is TGTGCCAGCAGTCCCTGGACAGAGGTTAACTATGGCTACACCTTC. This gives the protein CASSPWTEVNYGYTF.

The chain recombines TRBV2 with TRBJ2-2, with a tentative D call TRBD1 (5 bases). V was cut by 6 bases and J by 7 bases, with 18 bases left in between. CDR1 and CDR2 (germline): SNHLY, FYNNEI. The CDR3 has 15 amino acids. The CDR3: CASRLTQQVFGELFF. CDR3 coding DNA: TGTGCCAGCAGGCTAACCCAACAGGTATTCGGGGAGCTGTTTTTT. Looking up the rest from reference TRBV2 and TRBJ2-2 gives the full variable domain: EPEVTQTPSHQVTQMGQEVILRCVPISNHLYFYWYRQILGQKVEFLVSFYNNEISEKSEIFDDQFSVERPDGSNFTLKIRSTKLEDSAMYFCASRLTQQVFGELFFGEGSRLTVL.

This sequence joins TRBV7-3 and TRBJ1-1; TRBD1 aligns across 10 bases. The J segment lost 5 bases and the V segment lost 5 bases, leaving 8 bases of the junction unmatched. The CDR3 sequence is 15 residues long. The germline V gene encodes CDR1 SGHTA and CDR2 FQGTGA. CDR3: CASSRDRTGGTEAFF. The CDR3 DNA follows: TGTGCCAGCAGCCGCGACCGGACAGGGGGAACTGAAGCTTTCTTT.

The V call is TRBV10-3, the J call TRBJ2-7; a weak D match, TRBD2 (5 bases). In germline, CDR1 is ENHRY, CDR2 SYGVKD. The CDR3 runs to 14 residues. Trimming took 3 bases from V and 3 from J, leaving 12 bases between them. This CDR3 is CAISETGNDYEQYF. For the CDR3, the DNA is TGTGCCATCAGTGAAACGGGAAACGACTACGAGCAGTACTTC.

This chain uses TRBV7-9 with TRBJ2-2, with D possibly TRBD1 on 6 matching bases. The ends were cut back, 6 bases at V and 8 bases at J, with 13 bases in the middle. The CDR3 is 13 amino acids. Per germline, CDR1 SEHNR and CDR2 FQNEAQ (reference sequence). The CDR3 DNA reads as TGTGCCAGCAGTCGAACAGGGTTTGGGGAGCTGTTTTTT. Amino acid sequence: CASSRTGFGELFF.

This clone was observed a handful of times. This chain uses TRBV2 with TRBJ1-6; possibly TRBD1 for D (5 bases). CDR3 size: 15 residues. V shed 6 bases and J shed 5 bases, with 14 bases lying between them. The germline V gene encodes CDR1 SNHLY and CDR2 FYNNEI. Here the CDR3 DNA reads TGTGCCAGCAGATTTGGCGGGGCCGATAATTCACCCCTCCACTTT. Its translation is CASRFGGADNSPLHF.

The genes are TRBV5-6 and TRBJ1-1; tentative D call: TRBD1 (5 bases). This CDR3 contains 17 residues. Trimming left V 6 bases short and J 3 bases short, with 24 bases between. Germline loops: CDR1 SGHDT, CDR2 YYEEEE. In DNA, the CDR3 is TGTGCCAGCACCGGGCGTAGGGACTTCAAGATAGACACTGAAGCTTTCTTT. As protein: CASTGRRDFKIDTEAFF.